This TCR beta chain emerged from a study of blood T cells in healthy people across ages. With a J-beta primer mix and a sample-barcoded 5' primer, a second PCR ran about 7 to 12 cycles. Each CDR3 protein gets one entry after TCRdb re-called the 5' RACE reads with MiXCR. The sample consists of 850,000 to 1,100,000 distinct CDR3 sequences, 35% to 40% of them appearing once. The sequence derives from a man between 18 and 35 years old in good health. Source material: blood.

The CDR3 spells CASSVVGGLDEQYF. For the CDR3, the DNA is TGTGCCAGCAGCGTAGTTGGGGGCCTGGATGAGCAGTACTTC. This chain links TRBV9 with TRBJ2-7; D possibly corresponds to TRBD1 (6 bases). Germline V CDR1 and CDR2: SGDLS, YYNGEE. V was shortened by 0 bases and J by 7 bases, with 14 bases between the two germline ends. This CDR3 region has 14 residues.